This T cell receptor beta chain was found in a study of healthy donors' naive CD4 and CD8 T cells. Study-wide results and caveats: CDR3 charge plus V and J genes appeared to account for about 13% of CD4/CD8 variance.

Naive T cells were sorted: CD4+CD8-CD45RO-CD45RA+ for CD4+, CD8+CD4-CD45RA+CD27bright for CD8+. There are a few counts of this clonotype. Its specificity is not known. Germline CDR1 is LNHDA and CDR2 is SQIVND (reference sequence). V shed 6 bases, J shed 1 base, and the junction held 3 bases outside the gene matches. This CDR3 has 14 amino acids. A linear amplification protocol produced the TCR libraries from roughly 480 ng of total RNA. Per the authors' pipeline: Sequencing covered 65,000 to 100,000 rearranged alpha-chain transcripts across about five healthy donors. In TCRdb, the reads were re-called with MiXCR into one record per CDR3 protein. In this record, the V and J calls reflect TCRdb's handling and not the investigators' own analysis. The data contain 200,000 or so distinct CDR3 sequences, nearly 75% of them seen just once; the ten biggest clones take up less than 2.5%.

The sequenced material came from naive CD4+ and CD8+ T cells sorted from blood, pooled from several donors. The receptor was derived from a pool of human donors in good health; the sample pools cells from several healthy donors. The chain couples TRBV19 to TRBJ1-1; 9 bases agree with TRBD1. CDR3 bases: TGTGCCAGTAGAACGACAGGGGGGAACACTGAAGCTTTCTTT. This gives the protein CASRTTGGNTEAFF.